The clone carrying this TCR beta chain showed up just a few times. Its specificity is not known. RNA extraction and reverse transcription yielded cDNA as sequencing template. Generated by immunoSEQ multiplex PCR, the TCRdb table keeps only in-frame clones and is missing some. The table lists around 170,000 clones, about half of them singletons, with roughly a tenth in the top ten. The sample's treatment: oral pan-JAK inhibitor, 5-10 mg twice daily. This sample was taken from a study of CD8+ T cells in alopecia areata. This CDR3 spans 13 amino acids. V lost 6 bases to trimming and J lost 0 bases, with 8 bases between them. CDR1 is MNHEY, CDR2 SVGAGI, per germline. Points from the study as a whole: Researchers say the link of baseline CD8+ expansion to response remains uncertain, with one nonresponder. Sharing of TCR sequences between patients (possibly for HLA-related reasons) was less clear than in mice. Many expanded lesional clones persisted in scalp and blood during tofacitinib treatment. Within the top 100, expanded CD8+ clones significantly decreased with tofacitinib, as did scalp clonality.

Sequencing used CD8+ T cells sorted from blood, obtained around week 54, from a patient treated with tofacitinib. V and J are TRBV6-5 and TRBJ2-5; weak D call: TRBD2 (5 bases). This clonotype originated in a human donor with alopecia areata. The CDR3 DNA sequence: TGTGCCAGCAGCCAGGACTACCAAGAGACCCAGTACTTC. Translating gives CASSQDYQETQYF.